The clone carrying this T cell receptor (beta chain) was detected many times. Its specificity is unknown. Aged 18 to 65, the patients had hyperthyroidism that was newly diagnosed and had lasted under 2 months. From less than 13 ml of fresh peripheral blood, PBMCs were isolated. These data are taken from a study of T cells in Graves' hyperthyroidism and ophthalmopathy. In germline, CDR1 is LGHDT, CDR2 YNNKEL (reference sequence). Germline trimming cut 4 bases from V and 1 base from J; bases unmatched to any gene: 5. The CDR3 extends over 15 amino acids. The CDR3 regions of TCR beta were amplified from RNA transcripts. In the first-round RT-PCR of the TCR CDR3, the HTBI primer set was used. TCRdb analysed the multiplex PCR reads with MiXCR anew, one entry per CDR3 protein. Of fewer than 800,000 distinct CDR3 sequences in the sample, less than 20% were seen once. Study-wide results and caveats: Peripheral blood also featured most of the thyroid clonotypes expanded above 0.001.

This receptor was obtained from a man aged 18 to 29 with Graves' hyperthyroidism. The chain joins TRBV3-1 to TRBJ2-3, with 7 positions matching TRBD1. The material sequenced was blood. The CDR3 nucleotides are TGTGCCAGCAGCCTGGTGCAGGGGGGCACAGATACGCAGTATTTT. It codes for CASSLVQGGTDTQYF.